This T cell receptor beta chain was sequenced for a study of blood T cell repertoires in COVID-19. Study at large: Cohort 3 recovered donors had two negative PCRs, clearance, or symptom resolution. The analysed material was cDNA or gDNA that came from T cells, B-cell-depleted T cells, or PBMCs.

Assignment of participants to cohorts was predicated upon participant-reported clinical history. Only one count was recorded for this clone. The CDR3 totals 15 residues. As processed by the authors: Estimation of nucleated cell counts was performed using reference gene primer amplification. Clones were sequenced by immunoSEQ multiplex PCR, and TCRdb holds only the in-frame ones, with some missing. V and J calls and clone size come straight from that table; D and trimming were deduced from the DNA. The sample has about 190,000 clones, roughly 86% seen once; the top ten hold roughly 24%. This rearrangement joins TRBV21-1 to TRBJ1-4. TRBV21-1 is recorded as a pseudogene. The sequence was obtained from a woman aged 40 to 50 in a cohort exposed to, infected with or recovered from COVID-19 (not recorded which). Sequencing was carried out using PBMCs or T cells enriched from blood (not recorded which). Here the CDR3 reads CASTRGGRANEKLFF. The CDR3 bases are TGTGCCAGCACCCGAGGAGGGAGAGCCAATGAAAAACTGTTTTTT.